The rows below give T cell receptor beta chains drawn from one sample of a study of blood T cell repertoires in COVID-19. The protocol was immunoSEQ multiplex PCR, while the TCRdb copy is restricted to in-frame clones and leaves out a portion. The data contain over 200,000 clones, approximately 84% of them singletons. Source material: PBMCs or T cells enriched from blood (not recorded which). These receptors were taken from a man between 40 and 49 years old who had recovered from COVID-19. Each CDR3 is given with its conserved first and last residue. D genes are given only for firm matches. Size tells how often a clone was seen (once, few, many) or the class of an expanded clone, and some rows leave it out.

v_gene	abundance	d_gene	j_gene	CDR3nt	CDR3aa
TRBV7-3	once	TRBD1	TRBJ2-1	TGTGCCAGCAGCTTAAGGGGACAGTATTATGAGCAGTTCTTC	CASSLRGQYYEQFF
TRBV7-9	few	TRBD2	TRBJ2-3	TGTGCCAGCAGCCCGACTAGCCGGTATGCAGATACGCAGTATTTT	CASSPTSRYADTQYF
TRBV7-8	.	.	TRBJ1-6	TGTGCCAGCAGCCAAATCAGGGGATATTCACCCCTCCACTTT	CASSQIRGYSPLHF
TRBV2	.	TRBD1	TRBJ1-6	TGTGCCAGCAGTACCAGACAGGGATCTTCACCCCTCCACTTT	CASSTRQGSSPLHF
TRBV21-1	.	.	TRBJ2-1	TGTGCCAGCAGCTCCCATTACAATGAGCAGTTCTTC	CASSSHYNEQFF
TRBV19	once	TRBD2	TRBJ2-7	TGTGCCAGTAGAACGGGGGGGAGCTCCTACGAGCAGTACTTC	CASRTGGSSYEQYF
TRBV6-4	.	.	TRBJ1-6	TGTGCCAGCAGCCCCCCGGGGGAGGTTGTGGCCCTCCACTTT	CASSPPGEVVALHF
TRBV24-1	.	.	TRBJ1-1	TGTGCCACCAGTGATTTTCAAGGGGCCGGTGGGAACACTGAAGCTTTCTTT	CATSDFQGAGGNTEAFF
TRBV6-1	.	TRBD2	TRBJ2-1	TGTGCCAGCAGTGAATTAGCGGGGGGTGATTACAATGAGCAGTTCTTC	CASSELAGGDYNEQFF
TRBV5-4	.	.	TRBJ1-2	TGTGCCTTTCTCGAGGTGGGTGGCTACACCTTC	CAFLEVGGYTF
TRBV6-1	.	.	TRBJ2-7	TGTGCCAGCAGTGATAAGGGGGGGCCCCGGGCCTACGAGCAGTACTTC	CASSDKGGPRAYEQYF
TRBV6-4	few	TRBD2	TRBJ2-1	TGTGCCAGCAGTTTTAGCGGGATGGACTACAATGAGCAGTTCTTC	CASSFSGMDYNEQFF
TRBV3-1/TRBV3-2	.	TRBD2	TRBJ2-3	TGTGCCAGCAGTCCGGGGGGGTACACAGATACGCAGTATTTT	CASSPGGYTDTQYF
TRBV9	.	TRBD2	TRBJ2-7	TGTGCCAGCTCTAGTTCCAGCGGGGGCTCCTACGAGCAGTACTTC	CASSSSSGGSYEQYF
TRBV11-2	.	TRBD1	TRBJ2-1	TGTGCCAGCAGCCTCGACAGGGGGCTTTGGAATGAGCAGTTCTTC	CASSLDRGLWNEQFF
TRBV5-6	.	.	TRBJ2-7	TGTGCCAGCAGCTTGAGCGGGTACTCCTACGAGCAGTACTTC	CASSLSGYSYEQYF
TRBV4-3	.	.	TRBJ1-1	TGCGCCAGCAGCCAAGATCTTCGGTGGAACACTGAAGCTTTCTTT	CASSQDLRWNTEAFF
TRBV4-2	.	.	TRBJ2-7	TGTGCCAGCAGCTCAAGAACGGGACTGGTAATGGAGCAGTACTTC	CASSSRTGLVMEQYF
TRBV7-8	.	.	TRBJ2-2	TGTGCCAGCAGCTTAACTACGAACACCGGGGAGCTGTTTTTT	CASSLTTNTGELFF
TRBV18	once	TRBD2	TRBJ2-3	TGTGCCAGCTCACCAAGCGGGGGGCTCACAGATACGCAGTATTTT	CASSPSGGLTDTQYF
TRBV14	.	.	TRBJ2-3	TGTGCCAGCAGGCGGGACCTTACAGATACGCAGTATTTT	CASRRDLTDTQYF
TRBV7-2	.	.	TRBJ1-1	TGTGCCAGCAGCTTAGTCGCCAGAACGTATGGCACTGAAGCTTTCTTT	CASSLVARTYGTEAFF
TRBV7-2	.	TRBD2	TRBJ2-5	TGTGCCAGCAGCTTCTTAGCGGGAGCGGGCGGGGAGACCCAGTACTTC	CASSFLAGAGGETQYF
TRBV7-3	few	.	TRBJ2-3	TGTGCCAGCAGCTTACAGGGGCCCACAGATACGCAGTATTTT	CASSLQGPTDTQYF
TRBV13	.	.	TRBJ2-5	TGTGCCAGCAGCTCTACGACAGCTCTACGGGACCAAGAGACCCAGTACTTC	CASSSTTALRDQETQYF
TRBV6-1	.	TRBD1	TRBJ2-2	TGTGCCAGCAGTGAACAGGGGGTATCTGGGGAGCTGTTTTTT	CASSEQGVSGELFF